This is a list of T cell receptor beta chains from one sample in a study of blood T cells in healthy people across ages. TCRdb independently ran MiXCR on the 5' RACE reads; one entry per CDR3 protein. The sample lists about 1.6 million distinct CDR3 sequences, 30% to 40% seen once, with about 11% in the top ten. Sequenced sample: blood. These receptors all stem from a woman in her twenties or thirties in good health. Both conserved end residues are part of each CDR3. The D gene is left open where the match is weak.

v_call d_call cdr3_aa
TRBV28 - CASSLWVVAYEQYF
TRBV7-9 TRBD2 CASSFDSGVYNEQFF
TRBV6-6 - CASSYSLGSIYEQYF
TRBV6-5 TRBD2 CASSYSARLAGGTDTQYF
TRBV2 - CASTFLVSPDTQYF
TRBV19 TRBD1 CASIDRGRPYYGYTF
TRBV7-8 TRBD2 CASSLGSGGGIYNEQFF
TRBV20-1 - CSARDSETNFGRETQYF
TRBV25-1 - CASSVSGAEAFF
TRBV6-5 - CASSYGSHVGTQYF
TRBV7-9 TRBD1 CASSFYRDRANEKLFF
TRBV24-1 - CATSGQTQLGNYNEQFF
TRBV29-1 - CSVERQNGKLFF
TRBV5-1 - CASSLDPPGPSSYNEQFF
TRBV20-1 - CSAVGGRVKLERLGFF
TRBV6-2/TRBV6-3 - CASSSIPSYNEQFF
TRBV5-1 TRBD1 CASSMNRGRRYGYTF
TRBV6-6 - CASSGSGGGTEAFF
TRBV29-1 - CSVTEGRMNTEAFF